This is a list of T cell receptor beta chains from one sample in a study of T-cell reconstitution after alpha-beta-depleted transplantation in children. TCRdb called the PCR reads again in MiXCR, with one record for every CDR3 protein. The sample includes approximately 270,000 distinct CDR3 sequences, almost 10% of them seen just once. The sequencing used PBMCs from the stem cell graft donor, collected from the stem cell graft. These receptors were collected from a human donor who donated a stem cell graft to a child with SCID. The CDR3 runs from the conserved cysteine through the conserved F or W. Each record gives: J gene, V gene, clone size, D gene, CDR3 protein, CDR3 DNA. A D gene is named only where the DNA matches it firmly. Size tells how often a clone was seen (once, few, many) or the class of an expanded clone, and some rows leave it out.

j_gene: TRBJ2-1; v_gene: TRBV20-1; abundance: NA; d_gene: TRBD1; CDR3aa: CSAREGRGQSNEQFF; CDR3nt: TGCAGTGCTAGAGAGGGTAGGGGACAGTCAAATGAGCAGTTCTTC
j_gene: TRBJ2-3; v_gene: TRBV20-1; abundance: NA; d_gene: TRBD2; CDR3aa: CSASLRGGERRTDTQYF; CDR3nt: TGCAGTGCTAGCCTGAGGGGAGGGGAGAGGAGAACAGATACGCAGTATTTT
j_gene: TRBJ2-7; v_gene: TRBV6-5; abundance: few; d_gene: NA; CDR3aa: CASSPDGNEQYF; CDR3nt: TGTGCCAGCAGTCCCGATGGCAACGAGCAGTACTTC
j_gene: TRBJ2-5; v_gene: TRBV5-1; abundance: few; d_gene: TRBD1; CDR3aa: CASQTGGAETQYF; CDR3nt: TGCGCCAGCCAGACAGGGGGTGCGGAGACCCAGTACTTC
j_gene: TRBJ2-1; v_gene: TRBV20-1; abundance: NA; d_gene: TRBD2; CDR3aa: CSARDLKRGDNEQFF; CDR3nt: TGCAGTGCTAGAGATTTGAAGCGGGGGGACAATGAGCAGTTCTTC
j_gene: TRBJ2-5; v_gene: TRBV5-1; abundance: NA; d_gene: NA; CDR3aa: CASSSDGTNQETQYF; CDR3nt: TGCGCCAGCAGCTCGGACGGAACTAACCAAGAGACCCAGTACTTC
j_gene: TRBJ2-3; v_gene: TRBV5-6; abundance: NA; d_gene: TRBD2; CDR3aa: CASSSTSGVGDTQYF; CDR3nt: TGTGCCAGCAGCTCGACTAGCGGGGTTGGAGATACGCAGTATTTT
j_gene: TRBJ1-1; v_gene: TRBV3-1; abundance: NA; d_gene: NA; CDR3aa: CASSRRQTEEAFF; CDR3nt: TGTGCCAGCAGCCGACGTCAGACTGAGGAAGCTTTCTTT
j_gene: TRBJ2-3; v_gene: TRBV5-1; abundance: NA; d_gene: TRBD1; CDR3aa: CASSLNGQGAIDTQYF; CDR3nt: TGCGCCAGCAGCTTGAATGGACAGGGGGCAATAGATACGCAGTATTTT
j_gene: TRBJ1-2; v_gene: TRBV7-6; abundance: few; d_gene: TRBD1; CDR3aa: CASSGDRGGGYTF; CDR3nt: TGTGCCAGCAGCGGGGACAGGGGTGGGGGCTACACCTTC
j_gene: TRBJ1-1; v_gene: TRBV5-1; abundance: few; d_gene: TRBD1; CDR3aa: CASSLVTGDTEAFF; CDR3nt: TGCGCCAGCAGCTTGGTTACAGGGGACACTGAAGCTTTCTTT
j_gene: TRBJ1-5; v_gene: TRBV3-1; abundance: few; d_gene: NA; CDR3aa: CASSPGSLSNQPQHF; CDR3nt: TGTGCCAGCAGCCCCGGTAGCTTGAGCAATCAGCCCCAGCATTTT
j_gene: TRBJ2-1; v_gene: TRBV5-1; abundance: NA; d_gene: TRBD2; CDR3aa: CASSRLAGGPGNEQFF; CDR3nt: TGCGCCAGCAGCCGACTAGCGGGGGGGCCGGGGAATGAGCAGTTCTTC
j_gene: TRBJ2-4; v_gene: TRBV20-1; abundance: many; d_gene: NA; CDR3aa: CSARDVGRPKNIQYF; CDR3nt: TGCAGTGCTAGAGATGTAGGCCGACCCAAAAACATTCAGTACTTC
j_gene: TRBJ1-2; v_gene: TRBV18; abundance: NA; d_gene: NA; CDR3aa: CASSPGGEPYGYTF; CDR3nt: TGTGCCAGCTCACCGGGAGGGGAGCCCTATGGCTACACCTTC
j_gene: TRBJ2-3; v_gene: TRBV5-1; abundance: many; d_gene: TRBD1; CDR3aa: CASSWVGTGGTDTQYF; CDR3nt: TGCGCCAGCAGCTGGGTCGGGACAGGGGGCACAGATACGCAGTATTTT